Listed below are T cell receptor beta chains from one sample, sequenced in a study of blood T cell repertoires in COVID-19. Generated by immunoSEQ multiplex PCR, the TCRdb table keeps only in-frame clones and is missing some. Seen here are some 50,000 clones, 90% observed once, and the top ten hold approximately 6.2%. The specimen was peripheral blood. The receptors were gathered from a man aged 40-49 years with acute or convalescent COVID-19. Each CDR3 is given without its conserved first and last residue. The order of the fields is J gene, V gene, CDR3 protein.

J: TRBJ1-1
V: TRBV20-1
CDR3: SASFLQNTEAF

J: TRBJ1-4
V: TRBV29-1
CDR3: SVAIGESNEKLF

J: TRBJ1-1
V: TRBV18
CDR3: ASSPQHRGNTEAF

J: TRBJ2-1
V: TRBV2
CDR3: ARARAGEGGEQF

J: TRBJ2-4
V: TRBV6-2/TRBV6-3
CDR3: ASSLPTVPKNIQY

J: TRBJ1-5
V: TRBV5-1
CDR3: ASSLGSGQPQH

J: TRBJ1-6
V: TRBV27
CDR3: ASSLAETSSYNSPLH

J: TRBJ2-3
V: TRBV20-1
CDR3: SASSGRGTDTQY

J: TRBJ1-3
V: TRBV11-2
CDR3: ASSPGTGALFSGNTIY

J: TRBJ2-3
V: TRBV5-1
CDR3: ASSSQGAGDTQY

J: TRBJ2-7
V: TRBV6-2/TRBV6-3
CDR3: ASSYFASSYEQY

J: TRBJ2-6
V: TRBV30
CDR3: ACPRGGANVLT

J: TRBJ1-1
V: TRBV11-3
CDR3: ASSLTQNTEAF

J: TRBJ1-1
V: TRBV6-6
CDR3: ASRQATMNTEAF

J: TRBJ2-7
V: TRBV5-1
CDR3: ASSSGTSGLWEQY

J: TRBJ2-3
V: TRBV6-6
CDR3: ASRGLAGILPDTQY

J: TRBJ1-4
V: TRBV9
CDR3: ASSPPGQPNEKLF

J: TRBJ1-5
V: TRBV6-1
CDR3: ASSESGGPNQPQH

J: TRBJ2-7
V: TRBV2
CDR3: ASTFSGTGVGSYEQY

J: TRBJ2-7
V: TRBV3-1/TRBV3-2
CDR3: ASSPTRGFYEQY

J: TRBJ2-3
V: TRBV29-1
CDR3: SGGLAGDTQY

J: TRBJ1-1
V: TRBV5-4
CDR3: ASSLPGGRAEAF

J: TRBJ2-5
V: TRBV10-3
CDR3: AISTGLAGEKETQY

J: TRBJ1-3
V: TRBV30
CDR3: AWSGGQGFSGNTIY

J: TRBJ1-1
V: TRBV19
CDR3: ASSSGQGYTEAF

J: TRBJ2-1
V: TRBV2
CDR3: ASMIAGGPRGSEQF

J: TRBJ1-4
V: TRBV6-5
CDR3: ASSRTATNEKLF

J: TRBJ1-4
V: TRBV5-1
CDR3: ASSLGTVEKLF

J: TRBJ1-5
V: TRBV15
CDR3: ATSSIDRGGNQPQH

J: TRBJ2-2
V: TRBV3-1/TRBV3-2
CDR3: VSRSSGGTGELF

J: TRBJ1-1
V: TRBV3-1/TRBV3-2
CDR3: ASSQKDTSSFLF

J: TRBJ1-2
V: TRBV6-5
CDR3: ASSRGLTVRAGYT

J: TRBJ1-5
V: TRBV6-6
CDR3: ASHEANQPQH

J: TRBJ1-1
V: TRBV5-1
CDR3: ASSVRGQLDTEAF

J: TRBJ2-7
V: TRBV6-1
CDR3: ASSERGTGSYEQY

J: TRBJ1-1
V: TRBV18
CDR3: ASSSTGGRTEAF

J: TRBJ2-1
V: TRBV10-3
CDR3: AIKDSYNEQF

J: TRBJ2-3
V: TRBV29-1
CDR3: SVGSDTDTQY

J: TRBJ1-5
V: TRBV5-6
CDR3: ASSHAGFPQH

J: TRBJ2-1
V: TRBV7-9
CDR3: ASSIGSLRSGGPNEQF

J: TRBJ1-4
V: TRBV19
CDR3: ASSPWGGTNEKLF

J: TRBJ2-7
V: TRBV13
CDR3: ASSLPGLASEQY

J: TRBJ1-6
V: TRBV7-2
CDR3: ASSATGGAFSPLH

J: TRBJ2-1
V: TRBV6-6
CDR3: ASSYSTGGNEQF

J: TRBJ1-2
V: TRBV10-3
CDR3: AISEIGVGYT

J: TRBJ2-5
V: TRBV5-6
CDR3: ASTLAQVETQY

J: TRBJ2-1
V: TRBV19
CDR3: ASSTFAGGPGHNEQF

J: TRBJ1-1
V: TRBV12-3/TRBV12-4
CDR3: ASNRVDTEAF

J: TRBJ2-7
V: TRBV20-1
CDR3: SASGQASYEQY

J: TRBJ1-5
V: TRBV4-2
CDR3: ASSQVGDYSNQPQH

J: TRBJ2-4
V: TRBV7-9
CDR3: ASSLYGAGLAKNIQY

J: TRBJ2-5
V: TRBV11-2
CDR3: ASSFGLAGGRAQETQY

J: TRBJ1-1
V: TRBV29-1
CDR3: SVAEQENTEAF

J: TRBJ2-3
V: TRBV2
CDR3: ASSEALLLAGGPNSPDTQY

J: TRBJ2-1
V: TRBV3-1/TRBV3-2
CDR3: ASTLAGAYNEQF

J: TRBJ1-5
V: TRBV27
CDR3: ASSLAGYNQPQH